The sequence of this T cell receptor (beta chain) was determined in a study of CD8+ T cells in alopecia areata. Whole-study context: At a dose of 5 to 10 mg twice daily, oral tofacitinib was given to treated patients.

A word on this clone: No antigen is known for it.

Study-wide points: Scalp clonality dropped significantly under tofacitinib, as did expanded CD8+ top-100 clones.

Extraction of RNA preceded its reverse transcription into cDNA, which served as the sequencing template. Produced via immunoSEQ multiplex PCR; TCRdb's table is partial and in-frame only. The top ten clones hold less than 30% of a sample with nearly 110,000 clones, roughly 89% of them seen once. As to treatment: oral pan-JAK inhibitor, 5-10 mg twice daily. Sampling of alopecia areata patients yielded lesional scalp punch biopsies as well as peripheral blood. CDR1 and CDR2 from the germline V gene are LGHNT and FRNRAP. With 7 bases removed from V and 5 bases from J, the gap between germline ends came to 12 bases. The CDR3 contains 12 residues.

This clonotype was sampled from a human donor with alopecia areata. Sequencing used CD8+ T cells sorted from blood, obtained at week 24, from a patient treated with tofacitinib. The chain links TRBV12-5 to TRBJ2-7; D is undetermined. The CDR3 nucleotides read TGTGCTAGTGCCCTTGCACTCCACGAGCAGTACTTC. Its protein product is CASALALHEQYF.